This TCR beta chain came from a study of blood T cell repertoires in COVID-19. Study in general: Samples of COVID-19 (acute and convalescent) were obtained from the United States, Italy and Spain. From T cells, B-cell-depleted T cells, or PBMCs came the material, which was cDNA or gDNA.

Only in-frame clones appear in the TCRdb table, and some are missing; sequencing was by immunoSEQ multiplex PCR. The sample consists of about 200,000 clones, 80% to 90% of them appearing once. There are 12 residues in the CDR3. CDR1 is SGHTA, CDR2 FQGTGA, per germline. The clonotype was recovered from a woman aged 80 or over with acute or convalescent COVID-19. Sequencing was performed on peripheral blood. The genes are TRBV7-3 and TRBJ2-7, with 12 positions matching TRBD1. The CDR3 DNA is TGTGAGGGAGGGACAGGGGGCGACGAGCAGTACTTC. This sequence encodes CEGGTGGDEQYF.